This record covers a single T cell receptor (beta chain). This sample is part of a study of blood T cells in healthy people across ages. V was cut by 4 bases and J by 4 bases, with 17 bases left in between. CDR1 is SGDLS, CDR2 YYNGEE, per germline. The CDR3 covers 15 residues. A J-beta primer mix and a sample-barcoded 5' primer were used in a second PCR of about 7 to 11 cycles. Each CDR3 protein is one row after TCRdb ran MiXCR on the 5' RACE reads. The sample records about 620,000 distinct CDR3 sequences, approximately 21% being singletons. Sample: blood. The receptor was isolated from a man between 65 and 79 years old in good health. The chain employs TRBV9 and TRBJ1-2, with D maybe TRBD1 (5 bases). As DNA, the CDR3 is TGTGCCAGCAGCCCACAGACAGAACTAATCTATGGCTACACCTTC. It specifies CASSPQTELIYGYTF.